What follows are 14 T cell receptor beta chains derived from one specimen sequenced in a study of cytomegalovirus exposure and HLA in healthy donors. 13 Jbeta primers and 60 Vbeta primers were used for the PCR. Sequenced by immunoSEQ multiplex PCR; TCRdb stores in-frame clones only, minus some. The repertoire holds 100,000 to 150,000 clones, with 76% as singletons. The sample comprised PBMCs. All receptors derive from a middle-aged man in good health and CMV-seronegative.

This chain connects TRBV6-6 to TRBJ2-7; TRBD2 is a possible D gene (7 bases). The germline V gene encodes CDR1 MNHNY and CDR2 SVGAGI (reference sequence). Trimming cost V 4 bases and J 7 bases, with 20 bases left between them. The CDR3 is 15 residues long. The CDR3, as DNA: TGTGCCAGCAGTTCCACCGGGGGGCGCTTATGGGAGCAGTACTTC. Translating it yields CASSSTGGRLWEQYF.

This clone was seen only a few times. This sequence joins TRBV6-6 and TRBJ2-1; 12 bases are shared with TRBD1. Trimming at V came to 6 bases and at J to 4 bases, leaving 4 bases not matched to a gene. CDR3 length equals 15 residues. CDR1 is MNHNY, CDR2 SVGAGI, per germline (reference sequence). CDR3 nucleotide sequence: TGTGCCAGCAGGGGACAGGGGGCTGGGTACAATGAGCAGTTCTTC. This encodes CASRGQGAGYNEQFF.

The count of this clone is one. V usage is TRBV5-1 and J usage is TRBJ2-1; TRBD2 might be the D (6 bases). CDR3 length: 13 amino acids. Trimming left V 3 bases short and J 4 bases short, with 8 bases between. Germline V lookup: CDR1 SGHRS, CDR2 YFSETQ. The CDR3 here is CASSSRGYNEQFF. CDR3 DNA sequence: TGCGCCAGCAGCTCCCGGGGGTACAATGAGCAGTTCTTC. Drawing the rest from reference TRBV5-1 and TRBJ2-1, the complete variable domain is KAGVTQTPRYLIKTRGQQVTLSCSPISGHRSVSWYQQTPGQGLQFLFEYFSETQRNKGNFPGRFSGRQFSNSRSEMNVSTLELGDSALYLCASSSRGYNEQFFGPGTRLTVL.

The table lists this clone with a few counts. The chain has TRBV5-1 and TRBJ2-2; 7 bases agree with TRBD1. The V gene end was trimmed by 4 bases and the J gene end by 10 bases; junction bases not matched to a gene: 16. Germline-derived CDR1 and CDR2 are SGHRS and YFSETQ. The CDR3 length is 16 residues. The DNA for the CDR3 is TGCGCCAGCAGCCCCGTCCCGGCAGGGGGTGGCGTGGAGCTGTTTTTT. Residues: CASSPVPAGGGVELFF.

The chain employs TRBV4-3 and TRBJ2-1; D is unclear. The V and J ends lost 0 bases and 8 bases respectively, with 11 bases between them. Germline CDR1 and CDR2: LGHNA and YSLEER. This CDR3 is 14 amino acids long. The CDR3 DNA reads TGCGCCAGCAGCCAAGATCGTTTGAGCGATGAGCAGTTCTTC. It encodes CASSQDRLSDEQFF.

The chain joins TRBV7-8 to TRBJ2-7; TRBD1 agrees at 8 bases. CDR1 and CDR2 from the germline V gene are SGHVS and FQNEAQ. With 2 bases clipped from V and 6 bases from J, the junction kept 12 bases outside the gene matches. This CDR3 region has 16 residues. The CDR3 DNA reads as TGTGCCAGCAGCTTACCCCGCCAGGACAGGGTTTTCGAGCAGTACGTC. Translation: CASSLPRQDRVFEQYV.

The chain joins TRBV7-2 to TRBJ2-2, with D hard to call. CDR1 is SGHTA, CDR2 FQGNSA, per germline. This CDR3 contains 15 residues. Trimming took off 5 bases at V and 0 bases at J, with 10 bases between the two ends. The CDR3 reads CASSERVANTGELFF. The CDR3 DNA reads as TGTGCCAGCAGCGAACGGGTCGCGAACACCGGGGAGCTGTTTTTT.

Comment on this clone: The junction departs from germline at one end; a sequencing error may be responsible. The rearrangement links TRBV7-9 to TRBJ2-5, with D perhaps TRBD2 (6 bases). This CDR3 has 14 residues. Looked up from germline, CDR1 is SEHNR and CDR2 is FQNEAQ (reference sequence). CDR3 nucleotide sequence: TGTTCCAGCAGCCCGTTTAGCGGAGAAGAGACCCAGTACTTC. Translated: CSSSPFSGEETQYF.

The chain carries TRBV7-7 and TRBJ2-7; 7 positions match TRBD1. Germline-derived CDR1 and CDR2 are SSHAT and FNYEAQ (reference sequence). This CDR3 region has 13 residues. CDR3 protein: CASSPDRSCEQYV. The CDR3 region has the DNA TGTGCCAGCAGCCCGGACAGGTCCTGCGAGCAGTACGTC.

The chain has TRBV4-3 and TRBJ2-1; TRBD2 agrees at 11 bases. The CDR3 loop spans 17 amino acids. CDR1 and CDR2 (germline): LGHNA, YSLEER. Losses at the gene ends were 3 bases for V and 4 bases for J; bases not matched to a gene: 8. The DNA of the CDR3 is TGCGCCAGCAGCCACATAGTGGGGACTAGCGGTTACAATGAGCAGTTCTTC. It codes for CASSHIVGTSGYNEQFF.

This chain uses TRBV5-1 with TRBJ1-6; D may be TRBD1 (5 bases). V lost 2 bases to trimming and J lost 6 bases, with 12 bases between them. This CDR3 spans 15 amino acids. Germline CDR1 and CDR2: SGHRS and YFSETQ. CDR3 region: CASSLGHGLNSPLHF. In nucleotides, the CDR3 is TGCGCCAGCAGCTTAGGACACGGTCTTAATTCACCCCTCCACTTT.

The J gene is TRBJ2-5, the V gene TRBV5-8, with a weak D call TRBD2 (5 bases). V lost 4 bases to trimming and J lost 0 bases, with 19 bases between them. The CDR3 loop spans 17 amino acids. Germline assignment: CDR1 SGHTS and CDR2 YDEGEE. The CDR3 region has the DNA TGTGCCAGCAGCAGAACGTCGAGCAGCGGTAACCAAGAGACCCAGTACTTC. Protein sequence: CASSRTSSSGNQETQYF.

This clone was detected once. This chain connects TRBV29-1 to TRBJ1-1; D not certain. The CDR3 contains 12 residues. From germline, CDR1 is SQVTM and CDR2 ANQGSEA. V dropped 7 bases and J dropped 6 bases, with 15 bases sitting between them. CDR3 nucleotide sequence: TGCAGCGCAATTCGCGGGGAAGCTGAAGCTTTCTTT. Protein: CSAIRGEAEAFF.

V and J are TRBV28 and TRBJ2-7; tentatively, D is TRBD1 (5 bases). Germline values: CDR1 MDHEN, CDR2 SYDVKM. Trimming took off 5 bases at V and 4 bases at J, with 9 bases between the two ends. The CDR3 sequence is 12 residues long. The CDR3 sequence: CASSMTEYEQYV. CDR3 DNA: TGTGCCAGCAGTATGACAGAATACGAGCAGTACGTC.